This T cell receptor (beta chain) was sequenced during a study of CD8 T cells in Susac syndrome. Roughly 0.45 to 1 ug RNA was reverse transcribed with random hexamers. TCRdb reprocessed the immunoSEQ multiplex PCR reads via MiXCR and lists one record per CDR3 protein. The table has some 130,000 distinct CDR3 sequences, 95% seen once; the top ten hold over 0.15%. This CDR3 has 15 residues. Germline assignment: CDR1 MGHRA and CDR2 YSYEKL. The V and J ends lost 1 base and 2 bases respectively, with 9 bases between them. The clonotype comes from a human donor with Susac syndrome. The sample was CD8+ T cells from PBMCs. This chain joins TRBV4-1 and TRBJ1-5, with D unresolved. CDR3 DNA: TGCGCCAGCAGCCAAGGAGGTGGGGGCAATCAGCCCCAGCATTTT. Translated, it gives CASSQGGGGNQPQHF.